The 31 T cell receptor beta chains below all came from one sample that was sequenced in a study of blood T cells in healthy people across ages. A J-beta primer mix and a sample-barcoded 5' primer were used in a second PCR of about 6 to 12 cycles. TCRdb ran MiXCR on the 5' RACE reads and lists one entry per CDR3 protein. The sample contains fewer than 750,000 distinct CDR3 sequences, more than 45% of which appear only once. Sample: blood. The receptors originated from a woman of 80 years or more in good health.

V usage is TRBV2 and J usage is TRBJ1-5; D is possibly TRBD1 (5 bases). Trimming cost V 6 bases and J 7 bases, with 16 bases left between them. Germline CDR1 reads SNHLY; CDR2 reads FYNNEI. CDR3 size: 14 residues. The CDR3 DNA reads TGTGCCAGCAGGGGACTGTCGGCGGGGCAGCCCCAGCATTTT. It encodes CASRGLSAGQPQHF. The full variable domain, its missing parts supplied by reference TRBV2 and TRBJ1-5, is EPEVTQTPSHQVTQMGQEVILRCVPISNHLYFYWYRQILGQKVEFLVSFYNNEISEKSEIFDDQFSVERPDGSNFTLKIRSTKLEDSAMYFCASRGLSAGQPQHFGDGTRLSIL.

In this sample, this clonotype turned up many times. V is TRBV10-3 and J is TRBJ2-7, with 7 bases lining up with TRBD2. The V segment lost 4 bases and the J segment 6 bases; nucleotides outside the gene matches: 9. The CDR3 covers 14 residues. The germline CDR1 and CDR2 sequences are ENHRY and SYGVKD. This CDR3 reads CAISGGGGWREQYF. CDR3 nucleotide sequence: TGTGCCATCAGTGGGGGGGGAGGCTGGCGCGAGCAGTACTTC.

V is TRBV28 and J is TRBJ1-5; TRBD1 matches at 11 bases. Trimming at V came to 4 bases and at J to 3 bases, leaving 2 bases not matched to a gene. This CDR3 comprises 15 residues. Germline loops: CDR1 MDHEN, CDR2 SYDVKM. CDR3 sequence (DNA): TGTGCCAGCAGTTCGGGACAGGGGGACAATCAGCCCCAGCATTTT. The encoded protein is CASSSGQGDNQPQHF.

As to this clonotype: This sequence may be a read error, since a much larger clone differs from it by one base. J is TRBJ2-7 and V is TRBV20-1, with TRBD2 identical over 9 bases. Trimming took 4 bases from V and 2 from J; bases not matched to a gene: 9. Germline V gene data show CDR1 as DFQATT and CDR2 as SNEGSKA (reference sequence). This CDR3 has 15 amino acids. CDR3 DNA: TGCAGTGCTACTCTCCTGACTAGCGGACCCTACGAGCAGTACTTC. Translated: CSATLLTSGPYEQYF.

This clonotype was seen just once. This chain uses TRBV4-2 with TRBJ1-5, with D unresolved. Germline-derived CDR1 and CDR2 are LGHNA and YNFKEQ. This CDR3 comprises 15 residues. V shed 1 base and J shed 7 bases, with 14 bases lying between them. The CDR3 nucleotides are TGTGCCAGCAGCCAAGGGAGGACCAGCGGGCAGCCCCAGCATTTT. It specifies CASSQGRTSGQPQHF.

The chain carries TRBV20-1 and TRBJ2-2, with D unclear. The CDR3 has 13 residues. From germline, CDR1 is DFQATT and CDR2 SNEGSKA (reference sequence). Trimming removed 8 bases at V and 5 bases at J, with 15 bases between. CDR3 nucleotides: TGCAGTCATGACCACGACCGGACCGGGGAGCTGTTTTTT. Its translation: CSHDHDRTGELFF.

In this sample, this clonotype turned up a few times. At one end the junction does not follow the germline gene, possibly because of a read error. The chain carries TRBV7-2 and TRBJ2-1, with 8 bases that match TRBD2. The length of the CDR3 is 16 residues. Germline V CDR1 and CDR2: SGHTA, FQGNSA. Here the CDR3 reads CANSFGFSGAYNEQFF. The CDR3 DNA is TGTGCCAACAGCTTTGGTTTTAGCGGGGCCTACAATGAGCAGTTCTTC.

The chain carries TRBV7-9 and TRBJ2-3, with TRBD2 as a possible D gene (5 bases). CDR1 is SEHNR, CDR2 FQNEAQ, per germline (reference sequence). The CDR3 extends over 15 amino acids. The V end lost 11 bases, the J end lost 3 bases, and 21 bases lay between the germline ends. The CDR3 region has the DNA TGTGCCTACCCCGCCCTAACTAGTAATACAGATACGCAGTATTTT. Protein sequence: CAYPALTSNTDTQYF.

This clonotype has just a few counts. The chain recombines TRBV10-3 with TRBJ2-3; tentative D call: TRBD1 (6 bases). The CDR3 runs to 15 residues. CDR1 is ENHRY and CDR2 is SYGVKD in the germline V gene. Trimming stripped 6 bases from V and 0 bases from J, with 13 bases between. The CDR3 DNA reads TGTGCCATCAGCCTGGACAGAACTAGCACAGATACGCAGTATTTT. It translates to CAISLDRTSTDTQYF.

This CDR3 is CSAYYTGLRIQYF. As DNA, the CDR3 is TGCAGCGCCTACTACACAGGGCTCCGGATTCAGTACTTC. This chain joins TRBV29-1 and TRBJ2-7, with D maybe TRBD1 (6 bases). The V gene lost 7 bases and the J gene lost 10 bases, with 23 bases spanning the gap. The germline V gene encodes CDR1 SQVTM and CDR2 ANQGSEA. This CDR3 spans 13 amino acids.

Notes on this clonotype: A junction end diverges from the germline sequence, so it may reflect a read error. This chain joins TRBV29-1 and TRBJ2-1; the match to TRBD2 covers 12 bases. This CDR3 has 15 residues. Germline CDR1 and CDR2: SQVTM and ANQGSEA. CDR3 amino acids: CSVERLAGEGNERFF. The CDR3 region has the DNA TGCAGCGTGGAAAGACTAGCGGGAGAGGGGAATGAGCGGTTCTTC.

There are many counts of this clonotype. The chain carries TRBV12-3 or TRBV12-4 and TRBJ2-3; 13 nucleotides agree with TRBD2. Germline trimming cut 6 bases from V and 4 bases from J; bases unmatched to any gene: 4. This CDR3 is 15 amino acids long. The CDR3 DNA reads TGTGCCAGCAGGCCTGGGACTAGCGGGGCAGATACGCAGTATTTT. Amino acids: CASRPGTSGADTQYF.

As to this clonotype: This may come from a read error, since a much larger clone is one base off. J is TRBJ2-4 and V is TRBV29-1, with 10 bases lining up with TRBD1. The CDR3 contains 13 residues. Germline CDR1 is SQVTM and CDR2 is ANQGSEA. The V gene end was trimmed by 7 bases and the J gene end by 13 bases; junction bases not matched to a gene: 13. The chain's CDR3 is CSARRDRGYGQYF. Written as DNA, the CDR3 is TGCAGCGCCCGCAGGGACAGGGGTTACGGGCAGTACTTC.

CDR3 DNA: TGCAGTGCTAGCCCAGGGGAGTGCTCTGGGGCCAACGTCCTGACTTTC. Encoded protein: CSASPGECSGANVLTF. J is TRBJ2-6 and V is TRBV20-1; D perhaps matches TRBD1 (6 bases). The V gene lost 3 bases and the J gene lost 0 bases, with 12 bases spanning the gap. Germline lookup yields CDR1 DFQATT and CDR2 SNEGSKA (reference sequence). There are 16 residues in the CDR3.

J is TRBJ2-1 and V is TRBV7-9; possibly TRBD1 for D (5 bases). The CDR3 is 13 amino acids. Trimming took off 4 bases at V and 8 bases at J, with 12 bases between the two ends. Germline assignment: CDR1 SEHNR and CDR2 FQNEAQ (reference sequence). The CDR3 nucleotides read TGTGCCAGCAGCTCCTCAGGGTACGATGAGCAGTTCTTC. Protein: CASSSSGYDEQFF.

V and J are TRBV28 and TRBJ2-7; 13 bases fit TRBD2. The junction had 5 bases not matched to a gene; V was cut back by 6 bases and J by 3 bases. Germline CDR1 MDHEN, CDR2 SYDVKM. This CDR3 spans 15 amino acids. CDR3 nucleotide sequence: TGTGCCAGCAGAGCACTAGCGGGAGGGCTCTACGAGCAGTACTTC. Translating it yields CASRALAGGLYEQYF.

The rearrangement uses TRBV6-1 and TRBJ2-4; TRBD1 agrees at 11 bases. The J call may be wrong; the DNA end is better matched by TRBJ2-7. Germline V lookup: CDR1 MNHNS, CDR2 SASEGT. The CDR3 has 14 amino acids. The CDR3 reads CASSDGTGGIEQYF. The CDR3 DNA follows: TGTGCCAGCAGTGACGGGACAGGGGGGATCGAGCAGTACTTC.

This clonotype has more than one count but fewer than ten. The chain couples TRBV2 to TRBJ1-2; 9 bases agree with TRBD1. The germline CDR1 and CDR2 sequences are SNHLY and FYNNEI. The CDR3 totals 15 residues. V shed 6 bases and J 4 bases; nucleotides not matched to a gene: 9. CDR3 sequence reads: CASRGTGTLGYGYTF. In DNA form, the CDR3 reads TGTGCCAGCAGAGGGACAGGGACGCTAGGCTATGGCTACACCTTC.

The CDR3 region has the DNA TGTGCCAGCAGCCAACAACATCGACAGGGGGCTTACAATGAGCAGTTCTTC. Residues: CASSQQHRQGAYNEQFF. This chain connects TRBV7-2 to TRBJ2-1; 10 bases are a match to TRBD1. Looked up from germline, CDR1 is SGHTA and CDR2 is FQGNSA. V was clipped by 5 bases and J by 4 bases; unmatched bases: 11. The CDR3 has 17 amino acids.

Ten or more counts support this clonotype. CDR3 sequence reads: CASSGRGLSSADTQYF. CDR3 coding DNA: TGCGCCAGCAGCGGCAGGGGGTTGAGTAGTGCAGATACGCAGTATTTT. The genes are TRBV5-1 and TRBJ2-3; TRBD1 matches at 7 bases. V trimming: 4 bases; J trimming: 4 bases; junction bases outside the gene matches: 12. CDR1 is SGHRS, CDR2 YFSETQ, per germline. The CDR3 is 16 amino acids.

The chain couples TRBV12-3 or TRBV12-4 to TRBJ2-5, with no clear D. Trimming cost V 7 bases and J 11 bases, with 29 bases left between them. This CDR3 contains 16 residues. The CDR3 nucleotides read TGTGCCAGCAATTCTCTCACAAGGCCCTTTGGCAATGAGCAGTACTTC. It specifies CASNSLTRPFGNEQYF.

The V gene is TRBV27, the J gene TRBJ1-1; D is unresolved. CDR1 MNHEY and CDR2 SMNVEV come from the germline V gene (reference sequence). This CDR3 is 16 amino acids long. V was pared by 2 bases and J by 1 base, with 14 bases between. The CDR3 bases are TGTGCCAGCAGTTTAGCCAGCCCACGATGGAACACTGAAGCTTTCTTT. As protein: CASSLASPRWNTEAFF.

The V call is TRBV28, the J call TRBJ2-7, with TRBD1 matching 7 bases. CDR1 MDHEN and CDR2 SYDVKM come from the germline V gene. V dropped 5 bases and J dropped 4; count of bases not matched to a gene: 5. This CDR3 has 13 residues. CDR3 sequence reads: CASSAGGAYEQYF. The DNA for the CDR3 is TGTGCCAGCAGTGCAGGGGGAGCGTACGAGCAGTACTTC.

This clonotype was detected many times. V usage is TRBV5-1 and J usage is TRBJ1-2; D gene ambiguous. The V gene lost 3 bases and the J gene lost 3 bases, with 9 bases spanning the gap. The CDR3 is made up of 13 amino acids. The germline V gene has CDR1 SGHRS and CDR2 YFSETQ. In DNA form, the CDR3 reads TGCGCCAGCAGCTCGGACGGGGACTATGGCTACACCTTC. This sequence encodes CASSSDGDYGYTF.

The chain employs TRBV7-2 and TRBJ2-1; no clear D. The CDR3 consists of 12 residues. Germline V CDR1 and CDR2: SGHTA, FQGNSA. The ends were cut back, 5 bases at V and 9 bases at J, with 11 bases in the middle. The CDR3 DNA reads as TGTGCCAGCAGCGCTATACCGGGTGAGCAGTTCTTC. It encodes CASSAIPGEQFF.

This clonotype was seen a handful of times. Given a much more abundant clone one base away, this may be a read error. The V and J genes are TRBV20-1 and TRBJ2-5; 8 nucleotides line up with TRBD2. Trimming at V came to 0 bases and at J to 11 bases, leaving 17 bases not matched to a gene. Germline-derived CDR1 and CDR2 are DFQATT and SNEGSKA (reference sequence). This CDR3 region has 16 residues. CDR3 sequence reads: CSARDPLAGSSLGQYF. CDR3 bases: TGCAGTGCTAGAGATCCCCTAGCGGGCTCGTCTTTGGGGCAGTACTTC.

The genes are TRBV6-5 and TRBJ2-7; tentatively, D is TRBD1 (5 bases). Germline lookup yields CDR1 MNHEY and CDR2 SVGAGI. Trimming removed 5 bases from V and 1 base from J, with 12 bases in between. This CDR3 has 14 residues. The CDR3 nucleotides read TGTGCCAGCAGTGACAGTGACAGTTCCTACGAGCAGTACTTC. Its protein product is CASSDSDSSYEQYF.

The chain joins TRBV7-2 to TRBJ2-1; 8 bases are a match to TRBD1. CDR1 and CDR2 (germline): SGHTA, FQGNSA. The CDR3 has 15 amino acids. V lost 3 bases to trimming and J lost 5 bases; unmatched junction nucleotides: 6. CDR3 nucleotides: TGTGCCAGCAGCTTCGTCAGGGGGCTCGACAATGAGCAGTTCTTC. Amino acid sequence: CASSFVRGLDNEQFF.

The chain recombines TRBV20-1 with TRBJ2-7; 7 positions match TRBD1. With V trimmed by 3 bases and J by 4 bases, 6 bases remained unmatched. Germline V gene sequence: CDR1 DFQATT, CDR2 SNEGSKA (reference sequence). This CDR3 contains 13 residues. DNA of the CDR3: TGCAGTGCTAGGCCGGGACAGATTTACGAGCAGTACTTC. Protein: CSARPGQIYEQYF.

The rearrangement joins TRBV7-2 to TRBJ1-1; D perhaps matches TRBD1 (5 bases). With 6 bases removed from V and 0 bases from J, the gap between germline ends came to 8 bases. CDR1 and CDR2 (germline): SGHTA, FQGNSA. The CDR3 is 13 amino acids. CDR3 region: CASRGPMNTEAFF. The CDR3, as DNA: TGTGCCAGCAGGGGACCTATGAACACTGAAGCTTTCTTT.

This clonotype was seen repeatedly, ten times or more. CDR3 region: CASSVGRGWNEQFF. CDR3 nucleotides: TGTGCCAGCAGCGTAGGCAGGGGGTGGAATGAGCAGTTCTTC. The chain links TRBV9 to TRBJ2-1, with 7 bases that match TRBD1. The V and J ends lost 0 bases and 7 bases, in that order; junction bases with no gene match: 4. Germline CDR1 is SGDLS and CDR2 is YYNGEE. The CDR3 covers 14 residues.